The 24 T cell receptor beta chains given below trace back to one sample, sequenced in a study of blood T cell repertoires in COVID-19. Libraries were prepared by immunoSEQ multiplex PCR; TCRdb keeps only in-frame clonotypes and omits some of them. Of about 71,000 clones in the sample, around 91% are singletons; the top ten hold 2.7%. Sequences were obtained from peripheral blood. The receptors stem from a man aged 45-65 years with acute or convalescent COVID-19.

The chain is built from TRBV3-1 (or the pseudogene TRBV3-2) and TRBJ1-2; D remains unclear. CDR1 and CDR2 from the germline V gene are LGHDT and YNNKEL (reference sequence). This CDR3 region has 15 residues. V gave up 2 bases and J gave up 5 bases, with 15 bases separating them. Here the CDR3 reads CASSQQDTFPYGYTF. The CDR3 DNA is TGTGCCAGCAGCCAACAAGACACCTTCCCTTATGGCTACACCTTC.

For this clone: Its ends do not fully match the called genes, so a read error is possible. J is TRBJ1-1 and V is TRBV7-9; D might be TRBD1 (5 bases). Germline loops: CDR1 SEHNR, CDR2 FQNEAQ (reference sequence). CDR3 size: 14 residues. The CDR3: CASSRGLGNAEAFF. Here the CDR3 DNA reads TGTGCCAGCAGCAGGGGACTCGGGAACGCTGAAGCTTTCTTT.

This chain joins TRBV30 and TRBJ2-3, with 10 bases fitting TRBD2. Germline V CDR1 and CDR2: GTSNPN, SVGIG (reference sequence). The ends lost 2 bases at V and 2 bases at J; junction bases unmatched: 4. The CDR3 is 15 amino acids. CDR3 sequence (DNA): TGTGCCTGGAGTCGACTAGCGGGCCCCACAGATACGCAGTATTTT. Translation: CAWSRLAGPTDTQYF.

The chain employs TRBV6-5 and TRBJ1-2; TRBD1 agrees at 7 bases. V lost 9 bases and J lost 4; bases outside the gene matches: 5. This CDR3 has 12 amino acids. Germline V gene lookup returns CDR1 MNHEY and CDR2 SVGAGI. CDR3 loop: CASRDSSYGYTF. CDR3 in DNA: TGTGCCAGTAGGGACAGTTCCTATGGCTACACCTTC.

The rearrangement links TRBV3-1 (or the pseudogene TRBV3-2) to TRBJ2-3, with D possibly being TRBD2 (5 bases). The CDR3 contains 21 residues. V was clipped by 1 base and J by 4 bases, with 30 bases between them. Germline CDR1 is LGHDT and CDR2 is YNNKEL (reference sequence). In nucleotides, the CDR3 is TGTGCCAGCAGCCAAGGCCCAGCGGTTTTCCCTAGCAGCGATTTTGCAGATACGCAGTATTTT. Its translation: CASSQGPAVFPSSDFADTQYF.

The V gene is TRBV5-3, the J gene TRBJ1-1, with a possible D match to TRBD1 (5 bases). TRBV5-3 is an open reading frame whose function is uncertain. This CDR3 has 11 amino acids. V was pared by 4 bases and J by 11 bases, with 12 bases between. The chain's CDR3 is CARSRRVQAFF. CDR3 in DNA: TGTGCCAGAAGCCGCAGGGTCCAGGCTTTCTTT.

Here the CDR3 DNA reads TGTGCCAGCAGCCCGCGGACAGACTTGAACAACAATCAGCCCCAGCATTTT. It translates to CASSPRTDLNNNQPQHF. The chain carries TRBV11-3 and TRBJ1-5; tentative D call: TRBD1 (6 bases). Germline V gene lookup returns CDR1 SGHNT and CDR2 YENEEA. V was clipped by 5 bases and J by 3 bases, with 20 bases between them. The CDR3 is 17 amino acids.

DNA for the CDR3: TGTGCCAGCACCCGGGAGGGGGGGGGTACTGAAGCTTTCTTT. The encoded protein is CASTREGGGTEAFF. This chain uses TRBV5-6 with TRBJ1-1; tentatively, D is TRBD1 (6 bases). This CDR3 has 14 amino acids. Germline V gives CDR1 SGHDT, CDR2 YYEEEE. Trimming left V 6 bases short and J 5 bases short, with 17 bases between. The complete variable domain, with remaining parts taken from reference TRBV5-6 and TRBJ1-1, reads DAGVTQSPTHLIKTRGQQVTLRCSPKSGHDTVSWYQQALGQGPQFIFQYYEEEERQRGNFPDRFSGHQFPNYSSELNVNALLLGDSALYLCASTREGGGTEAFFGQGTRLTVV.

The CDR3 coding sequence is TGTGCCAGCAGCCGTGATGGGACTAGTGTGTTCGAGCAGTACTTC. Residues: CASSRDGTSVFEQYF. The chain is built from TRBV9 and TRBJ2-7, with TRBD2 matching 8 bases. This CDR3 spans 15 amino acids. Germline CDR1 reads SGDLS; CDR2 reads YYNGEE. Unmatched junction bases numbered 12, after V lost 4 bases and J lost 6 bases.

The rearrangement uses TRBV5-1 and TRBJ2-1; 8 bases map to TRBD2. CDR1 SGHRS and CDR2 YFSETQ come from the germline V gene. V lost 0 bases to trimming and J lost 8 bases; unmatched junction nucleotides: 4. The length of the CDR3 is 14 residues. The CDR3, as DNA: TGCGCCAGCAGCTTGGATGGGACTAGATATGAGCAGTTCTTC. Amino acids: CASSLDGTRYEQFF.

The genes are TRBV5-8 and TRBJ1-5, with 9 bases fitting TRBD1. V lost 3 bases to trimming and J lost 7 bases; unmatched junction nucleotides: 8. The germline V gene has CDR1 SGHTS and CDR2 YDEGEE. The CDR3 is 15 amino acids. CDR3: CASSSGTGFEQPQHF. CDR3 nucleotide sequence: TGTGCCAGCAGCTCCGGGACAGGGTTCGAGCAGCCCCAGCATTTT.

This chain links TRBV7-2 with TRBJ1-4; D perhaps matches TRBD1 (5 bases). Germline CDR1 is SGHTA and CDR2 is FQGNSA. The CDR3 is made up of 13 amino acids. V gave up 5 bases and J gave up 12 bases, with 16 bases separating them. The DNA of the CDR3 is TGTGCCAGCAGCCCGGTCCGTTCGGGGGAACTGTTTTTT. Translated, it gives CASSPVRSGELFF.

CDR3 region: CASKIDSTANNSPLHF. In DNA form, the CDR3 reads TGTGCCAGCAAAATCGACTCGACGGCGAATAATTCACCCCTCCACTTT. The genes are TRBV27 and TRBJ1-6; D not resolved. Germline assignment: CDR1 MNHEY and CDR2 SMNVEV (reference sequence). The V end was cut by 7 bases, the J end by 5 bases, with 18 bases between. The CDR3 runs to 16 residues.

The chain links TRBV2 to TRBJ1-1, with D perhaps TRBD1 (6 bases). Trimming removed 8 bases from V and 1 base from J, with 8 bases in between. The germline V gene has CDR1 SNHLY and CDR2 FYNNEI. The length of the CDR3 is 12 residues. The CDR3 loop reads CASRGQNTEAFF. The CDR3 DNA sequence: TGTGCCAGCCGGGGACAGAACACTGAAGCTTTCTTT.

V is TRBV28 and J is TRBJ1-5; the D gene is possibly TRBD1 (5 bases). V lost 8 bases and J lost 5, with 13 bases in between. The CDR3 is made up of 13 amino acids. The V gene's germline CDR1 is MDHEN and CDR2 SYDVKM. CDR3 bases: TGTGCCAGCGGACAACCCTGGGATCAGCCCCAGCATTTT. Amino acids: CASGQPWDQPQHF.

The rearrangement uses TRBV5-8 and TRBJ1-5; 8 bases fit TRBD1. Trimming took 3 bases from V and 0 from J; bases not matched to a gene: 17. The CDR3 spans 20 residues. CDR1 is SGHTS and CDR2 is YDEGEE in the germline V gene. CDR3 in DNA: TGTGCCAGCAGCTCGGACAGGGACCACCCGGCGAGATATAGCAATCAGCCCCAGCATTTT. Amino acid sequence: CASSSDRDHPARYSNQPQHF.

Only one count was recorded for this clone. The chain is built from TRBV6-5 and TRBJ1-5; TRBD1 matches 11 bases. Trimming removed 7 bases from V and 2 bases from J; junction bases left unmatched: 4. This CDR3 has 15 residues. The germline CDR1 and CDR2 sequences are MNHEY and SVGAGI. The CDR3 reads CASTRDRGGNQPQHF. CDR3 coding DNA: TGTGCCAGCACCCGGGACAGGGGGGGCAATCAGCCCCAGCATTTT.

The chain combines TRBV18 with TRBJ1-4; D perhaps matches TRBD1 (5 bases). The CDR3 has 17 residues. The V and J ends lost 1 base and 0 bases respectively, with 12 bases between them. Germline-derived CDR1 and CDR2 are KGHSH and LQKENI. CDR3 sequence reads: CASSPQGQAATNEKLFF. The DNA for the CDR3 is TGTGCCAGCTCACCACAAGGACAAGCTGCAACTAATGAAAAACTGTTTTTT.

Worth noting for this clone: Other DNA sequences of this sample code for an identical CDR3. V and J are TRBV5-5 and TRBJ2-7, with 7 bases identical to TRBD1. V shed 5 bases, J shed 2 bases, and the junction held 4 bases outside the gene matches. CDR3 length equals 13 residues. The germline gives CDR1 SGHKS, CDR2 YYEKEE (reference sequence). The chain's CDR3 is CASSRQGAYEQYF. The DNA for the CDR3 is TGTGCCAGCAGTCGCCAGGGGGCCTACGAGCAGTACTTC.

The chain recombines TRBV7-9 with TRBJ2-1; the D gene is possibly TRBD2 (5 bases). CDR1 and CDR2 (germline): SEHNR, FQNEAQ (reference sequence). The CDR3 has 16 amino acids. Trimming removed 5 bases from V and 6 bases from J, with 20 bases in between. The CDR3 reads CASSPPLEGVVNEQFF. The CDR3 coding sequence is TGTGCCAGCAGCCCCCCCCTAGAGGGTGTCGTCAATGAGCAGTTCTTC.

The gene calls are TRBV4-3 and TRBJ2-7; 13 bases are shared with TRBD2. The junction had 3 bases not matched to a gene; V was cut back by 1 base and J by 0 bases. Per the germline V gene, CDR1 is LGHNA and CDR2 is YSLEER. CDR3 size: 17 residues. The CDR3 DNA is TGCGCCAGCAGCCAAGCACTAGCGGGAGGGCCCTCCTACGAGCAGTACTTC. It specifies CASSQALAGGPSYEQYF.

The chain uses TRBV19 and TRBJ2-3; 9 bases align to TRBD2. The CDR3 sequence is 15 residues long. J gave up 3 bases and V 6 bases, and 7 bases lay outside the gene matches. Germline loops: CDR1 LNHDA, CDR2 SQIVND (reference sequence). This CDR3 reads CASRGAGGLTDTQYF. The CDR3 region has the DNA TGTGCCAGTAGGGGTGCGGGAGGGCTGACAGATACGCAGTATTTT.

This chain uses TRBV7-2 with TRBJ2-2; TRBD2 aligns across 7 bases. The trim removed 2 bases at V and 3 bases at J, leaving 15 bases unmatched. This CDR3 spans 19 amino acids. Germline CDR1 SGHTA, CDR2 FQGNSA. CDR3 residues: CASSLPTYRTRRYTGELFF. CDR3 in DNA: TGTGCCAGCAGCTTACCTACCTATCGGACTAGGCGATACACCGGGGAGCTGTTTTTT.

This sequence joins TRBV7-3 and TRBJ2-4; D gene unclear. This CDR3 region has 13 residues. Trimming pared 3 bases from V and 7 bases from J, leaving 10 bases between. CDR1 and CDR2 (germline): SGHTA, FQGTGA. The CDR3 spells CASSFEAGNIQYF. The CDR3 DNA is TGTGCCAGCAGCTTTGAGGCCGGGAACATTCAGTACTTC. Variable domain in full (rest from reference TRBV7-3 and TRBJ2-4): GAGVSQTPSNKVTEKGKYVELRCDPISGHTALYWYRQSLGQGPEFLIYFQGTGAADDSGLPNDRFFAVRPEGSVSTLKIQRTERGDSAVYLCASSFEAGNIQYFGAGTRLSVL.